Detailed here is one TCR beta chain. Its target is unknown. One junction end disagrees with the germline gene, perhaps due to a read error. The sample belongs to a study of T cell responses to AZD1222 COVID-19 vaccine. Study-level points and caveats: Two AZD1222 administrations were followed by greater Spike-specific TCR breadth and depth. Donors were chiefly white British, with a greater number of females, and clonal diversity was perhaps underestimated. As reported, nearly half of all spike-specific TCRs target variant regions that are unmutated.

The method was immunoSEQ multiplex PCR; TCRdb's version includes in-frame clones alone and lacks a portion of them. The sample records about 130,000 clones, 88% being singletons. CDR1 is SGHTA, CDR2 FQGNSA, per germline. The CDR3 has 13 amino acids. Second-dose schedules of about 4 or about 12 weeks were combined. V is TRBV7-2 and J is TRBJ1-3; 7 nucleotides match TRBD1. This TCR came from an adult who received the AZD1222 COVID-19 vaccine. The starting material was peripheral blood, obtained 28 days after the second AZD1222 dose. CDR3 region: CASSLAPGQASDF. CDR3 sequence (DNA): TGTGCCAGCAGCTTAGCCCCTGGACAGGCGTCGGATTTT.